The rows below give T cell receptor beta chains drawn from one sample of a study of T cell repertoires in cytomegalovirus infection. TCRdb processed the reads anew with MiXCR; each CDR3 protein has one entry. The data contain about 450,000 distinct CDR3 sequences, around 32% of them singletons. Material for sequencing was PBMCs. Receptors originate from a human donor in good health (CMV status not recorded). Some clones in this sample may be carry-over from other donors' samples. CDR3s include the opening cysteine and the closing phenylalanine or tryptophan. Fields, in order: D gene, J gene, clone size, V gene, CDR3 protein, CDR3 DNA. D genes are given only for firm matches. Some rows have no size entry. The others give once, few or many, or a class for an expanded clone.

.	TRBJ1-2	.	TRBV7-2	CASSSRPGTDYGYTF	TGTGCCAGCAGCTCCCGGCCCGGGACGGACTATGGCTACACCTTC
TRBD1	TRBJ2-2	few	TRBV27	CASRKTGTGNGELFF	TGTGCCAGCAGAAAGACCGGGACAGGAAACGGGGAGCTGTTTTTT
.	TRBJ1-4	many	TRBV7-8	CASSSDRVATNEKLFF	TGTGCCAGCAGCTCGGACAGAGTTGCAACTAATGAAAAACTGTTTTTT
.	TRBJ1-2	.	TRBV6-5	CASSYRGRDGYTF	TGTGCCAGCAGTTACAGGGGTCGGGATGGCTACACCTTC
TRBD2	TRBJ2-5	few	TRBV6-5	CASSSTAGGQETQYF	TGTGCCAGCAGCTCCACGGCGGGGGGGCAAGAGACCCAGTACTTC
.	TRBJ1-1	.	TRBV5-5	CASSYYVGGNTEAFF	TGTGCCAGCAGCTACTATGTCGGGGGGAACACTGAAGCTTTCTTT
.	TRBJ2-7	.	TRBV2	CASRDLSGPSYEQYF	TGTGCCAGCAGGGACCTTAGTGGACCTTCCTACGAGCAGTACTTC
TRBD1	TRBJ2-2	many	TRBV7-7	CAVSGGEWTGELFF	TGTGCCGTCTCAGGGGGAGAATGGACCGGGGAGCTGTTTTTT
.	TRBJ1-2	many	TRBV7-2	CASSLSGADYGYTF	TGTGCCAGCAGCTTATCAGGGGCGGACTATGGCTACACCTTC
TRBD1	TRBJ1-1	.	TRBV28	CASNQGGRGLNTEAFF	TGTGCCAGCAACCAAGGTGGCAGGGGGTTGAACACTGAAGCTTTCTTT
.	TRBJ2-1	.	TRBV19	CASTMGGYYNEQFF	TGTGCCAGTACCATGGGGGGATATTACAATGAGCAGTTCTTC
.	TRBJ1-2	few	TRBV6-6	CASSFSGAGTYGYTF	TGTGCCAGCTCATTCTCTGGGGCAGGCACCTATGGCTACACCTTC
.	TRBJ2-2	.	TRBV6-2/TRBV6-3	CASSRSGELFF	TGTGCCAGCAGCCGGTCCGGGGAGCTGTTTTTT
TRBD1	TRBJ1-2	few	TRBV27	CASSLAPLQGDNGYTF	TGTGCCAGCAGTTTAGCCCCCCTGCAGGGGGATAATGGCTACACCTTC
TRBD1	TRBJ1-4	many	TRBV7-2	CASSRDRGYEKLFF	TGTGCCAGCAGTAGGGACAGAGGCTATGAAAAACTGTTTTTT
TRBD1	TRBJ2-1	few	TRBV4-2	CASSSPGQGNYNEQFF	TGTGCCAGCAGCTCACCGGGACAGGGGAACTACAATGAGCAGTTCTTC
TRBD1	TRBJ2-7	once	TRBV2	CARQTGTGLFEQYF	TGTGCCAGACAGACCGGGACAGGGCTCTTCGAGCAGTACTTC
TRBD1	TRBJ2-5	few	TRBV7-2	CASSRQGKETQYF	TGTGCCAGCAGCCGACAGGGGAAAGAGACCCAGTACTTC
TRBD2	TRBJ2-3	few	TRBV7-8	CASSSTSGGLTDTQYF	TGTGCCAGCAGCTCGACTAGCGGGGGACTCACAGATACGCAGTATTTT
.	TRBJ1-6	.	TRBV7-9	CASTLSPLNSPLHF	TGTGCCAGCACCCTTTCTCCCCTTAATTCACCCCTCCACTTT